The 19 T cell receptor beta chains below all came from one sample that was sequenced in a study of post-analysis software for immune sequencing data. Regarding the study as a whole: There were five TRBV segments more frequent in patients than controls, and TRBV5-6, TRBV5-1 and TRBV20-1 were among them.

No antigen has been assigned to these receptors. Sequencing libraries made from TCR beta cDNA carried unique molecular identifiers. In TCRdb, the PCR reads were re-called with MiXCR into one record per CDR3 protein. The table has approximately 770,000 distinct CDR3 sequences, roughly 46% seen once. Sequences were obtained from blood. These TCRs come from a girl under 18 with multiple sclerosis.

This chain links TRBV6-5 with TRBJ2-1; D is undetermined. The CDR3 consists of 14 residues. Germline V gene sequence: CDR1 MNHEY, CDR2 SVGAGI. The V end lost 2 bases, the J end lost 3 bases, and 8 bases lay between the germline ends. CDR3 DNA sequence: TGTGCCAGCAGTTACGACTCATACTACAATGAGCAGTTCTTC. This encodes CASSYDSYYNEQFF.

The genes are TRBV7-3 and TRBJ2-5, with D unclear. The CDR3 consists of 13 residues. The V gene's germline CDR1 is SGHTA and CDR2 FQGTGA. V was cut by 5 bases and J by 5 bases, with 12 bases left in between. CDR3 sequence: CASSRHGKETQYF. CDR3 bases: TGTGCCAGCAGCCGACATGGGAAGGAGACCCAGTACTTC.

The DNA of the CDR3 is TGTGCCAGCAGCCAAGCGGCAACTAGCCCCTACGAGCAGTACTTC. This codes for CASSQAATSPYEQYF. The chain is built from TRBV14 and TRBJ2-7, with a tentative D call TRBD2 (6 bases). V lost 1 base and J 2 bases, leaving 12 bases between the germline ends. The CDR3 consists of 15 residues. Germline V gene lookup returns CDR1 SGHDN and CDR2 FVKESK.

This clonotype occurred a few times. The chain carries TRBV14 and TRBJ2-7; TRBD2 agrees at 9 bases. The germline V gene has CDR1 SGHDN and CDR2 FVKESK. V shed 3 bases, J shed 2 bases, and the junction held 8 bases outside the gene matches. The CDR3 is made up of 16 amino acids. This chain's CDR3 is CASSHEPGTSTYEQYF. The CDR3 DNA is TGTGCCAGCAGCCACGAGCCCGGGACTAGCACCTACGAGCAGTACTTC.

This rearrangement joins TRBV7-8 to TRBJ2-7; TRBD2 is a possible D gene (7 bases). CDR1 SGHVS and CDR2 FQNEAQ come from the germline V gene. This CDR3 is built from 15 residues. Trimming left V 2 bases short and J 1 base short, with 12 bases between. The CDR3 nucleotides read TGTGCCAGCAGCTTACAACAGGGAGGGTCCTACGAGCAGTACTTC. This gives the protein CASSLQQGGSYEQYF.

This clonotype has just a few counts. J is TRBJ2-2 and V is TRBV27; weak D call: TRBD1 (5 bases). Between the trimmed V and J ends, which lost 6 bases and 4 bases, there was a span of 12 bases. CDR3 size: 14 residues. Germline V gene lookup returns CDR1 MNHEY and CDR2 SMNVEV (reference sequence). The CDR3: CASSEITGTGELFF. The CDR3 coding sequence is TGTGCCAGCAGCGAGATAACAGGCACCGGGGAGCTGTTTTTT.

The chain couples TRBV20-1 to TRBJ2-1; maybe TRBD1 (5 bases). Germline V gene data show CDR1 as DFQATT and CDR2 as SNEGSKA (reference sequence). V gave up 3 bases and J gave up 0 bases, with 15 bases separating them. The CDR3 is 16 residues long. The CDR3 DNA follows: TGCAGTGCTAGGGACACAAGGGAAAGCTCCTACAATGAGCAGTTCTTC. Residues: CSARDTRESSYNEQFF.

This clonotype was observed a few times. The V call is TRBV28, the J call TRBJ1-2, with D uncertain. CDR3 length: 14 amino acids. The V end lost 10 bases, the J end lost 0 bases, and 15 bases lay between the germline ends. From germline, CDR1 is MDHEN and CDR2 SYDVKM. CDR3: CATTAEKANYGYTF. DNA of the CDR3: TGTGCCACCACAGCGGAGAAAGCTAACTATGGCTACACCTTC.

This clonotype was found a few times. J is TRBJ2-3 and V is TRBV7-2; D is undetermined. V dropped 6 bases and J dropped 4 bases, with 8 bases sitting between them. The CDR3 contains 12 residues. The germline V gene encodes CDR1 SGHTA and CDR2 FQGNSA. CDR3 coding DNA: TGTGCCAGCAGAGGTGGACCAGATACGCAGTATTTT. Encoded protein: CASRGGPDTQYF. The full variable domain, with the rest looked up from reference TRBV7-2 and TRBJ2-3, is GAGVSQSPSNKVTEKGKDVELRCDPISGHTALYWYRQSLGQGLEFLIYFQGNSAPDKSGLPSDRFSAERTGGSVSTLTIQRTQQEDSAVYLCASRGGPDTQYFGPGTRLTVL.

This clonotype was observed a handful of times. The V gene is TRBV12-3 or TRBV12-4, the J gene TRBJ2-3; TRBD2 matches at 10 bases. Germline trimming cut 6 bases from V and 5 bases from J; bases unmatched to any gene: 8. The CDR3 loop spans 15 amino acids. The CDR3 region has the DNA TGTGCCAGCAGCCCGAGCGGGAGGGCCGAAGATACGCAGTATTTT. Amino acid sequence: CASSPSGRAEDTQYF.

J is TRBJ1-2 and V is TRBV30; 8 bases align to TRBD1. V lost 0 bases, J lost 10 bases, and 10 bases stayed unmatched. CDR3 length equals 14 residues. The germline V gene encodes CDR1 GTSNPN and CDR2 SVGIG (reference sequence). This CDR3 is CAWSVQGTGTFYTF. The DNA for the CDR3 is TGTGCCTGGAGTGTACAGGGGACAGGAACCTTCTACACCTTC.

This chain joins TRBV14 and TRBJ2-3; D might be TRBD2 (6 bases). The CDR3 sequence is 15 residues long. Trimming stripped 1 base from V and 2 bases from J, with 10 bases between. CDR1 and CDR2 (germline): SGHDN, FVKESK. The CDR3 region is CASSQGTTYTDTQYF. CDR3 nucleotides: TGTGCCAGCAGCCAAGGGACTACGTACACAGATACGCAGTATTTT.

This chain links TRBV12-3 or TRBV12-4 with TRBJ1-3; unclear D gene. V lost 1 base to trimming and J lost 6 bases, with 4 bases between them. CDR3 size: 12 residues. The CDR3 region has the DNA TGTGCCAGCAGTTTAGGGGCAAACACCATATATTTT. Translated, it gives CASSLGANTIYF.

V and J are TRBV7-2 and TRBJ2-1; no firm D call. The length of the CDR3 is 12 residues. Trimming removed 3 bases at V and 7 bases at J, with 7 bases between. The germline V gene has CDR1 SGHTA and CDR2 FQGNSA. For the CDR3, the DNA is TGTGCCAGCAGCTTTGCCTGGAATGAGCAGTTCTTC. It codes for CASSFAWNEQFF.

This sequence joins TRBV7-8 and TRBJ2-4; 10 nucleotides align to TRBD2. V lost 0 bases and J lost 0; bases outside the gene matches: 2. Germline V gene sequence: CDR1 SGHVS, CDR2 FQNEAQ. The CDR3 runs to 17 residues. The CDR3 region has the DNA TGTGCCAGCAGCTTAGCGCCTAGCGGGAGAGCCAAAAACATTCAGTACTTC. It codes for CASSLAPSGRAKNIQYF. Using reference TRBV7-8 and TRBJ2-4 for the parts outside the CDR3, the full variable domain is GAGVSQSPRYKVAKRGQDVALRCDPISGHVSLFWYQQALGQGPEFLTYFQNEAQLDKSGLPSDRFFAERPEGSVSTLKIQRTQQEDSAVYLCASSLAPSGRAKNIQYFGAGTRLSVL.

The V gene is TRBV3-1, the J gene TRBJ2-7, with TRBD2 matching 8 bases. CDR3 length: 15 residues. V was clipped by 0 bases and J by 9 bases; unmatched bases: 10. The germline V gene encodes CDR1 LGHDT and CDR2 YNNKEL (reference sequence). CDR3 nucleotides: TGTGCCAGCAGCCAAGAGTCTGGGGTAGCGGGGAGGCAGTACTTC. It encodes CASSQESGVAGRQYF.

The chain couples TRBV20-1 to TRBJ1-1; D gene unclear. This CDR3 has 14 amino acids. Trimming removed 1 base from V and 0 bases from J, with 9 bases in between. The V gene's germline CDR1 is DFQATT and CDR2 SNEGSKA (reference sequence). The CDR3 region is CSARAPTLNTEAFF. In nucleotides, the CDR3 is TGCAGTGCTAGAGCTCCGACCTTGAACACTGAAGCTTTCTTT.

The chain employs TRBV3-1 and TRBJ2-4; 8 bases are shared with TRBD2. The J call could be wrong; TRBJ2-5 is a better fit for the DNA end. Looked up from germline, CDR1 is LGHDT and CDR2 is YNNKEL (reference sequence). The CDR3 covers 16 residues. Written as DNA, the CDR3 is TGTGCCAGCAGCCAAGGTTCCGGACTAGCAACAGAGACCCAGTACTTC. It is translated as CASSQGSGLATETQYF.

This chain joins TRBV2 and TRBJ1-4, with 8 nucleotides matching TRBD1. CDR1 SNHLY and CDR2 FYNNEI come from the germline V gene. After removal of 4 bases from V and 5 bases from J, the junction contained 9 bases not matched to a gene. This CDR3 spans 16 amino acids. CDR3 loop: CASSVYPGQANEKLFF. CDR3 coding DNA: TGTGCCAGCAGTGTTTACCCGGGACAGGCGAATGAAAAACTGTTTTTT.